One and the same sample provided the 30 T cell receptor beta chains below, sequenced in a study of breast tumors, draining lymph nodes, adjacent tissues. A single record per CDR3 protein comes from TCRdb applying MiXCR to the multiplex PCR reads. The sample gives about 25,000 distinct CDR3 sequences, about 25% of which show up once; roughly 13% is in the top ten. Sequencing input: breast tumor tissue. These receptors all stem from a female donor with breast cancer. Some clones in this sample may be carry-over from other donors' samples.

The table lists this clonotype with many counts. V usage is TRBV2 and J usage is TRBJ2-7; 9 bases fit TRBD1. The length of the CDR3 is 14 residues. Germline CDR1 SNHLY, CDR2 FYNNEI. The V gene end was trimmed by 3 bases and the J gene end by 6 bases; junction bases not matched to a gene: 6. This chain's CDR3 is CASSEGQGRSEQYF. The CDR3 DNA reads TGTGCCAGCAGTGAGGGACAGGGTCGTTCCGAGCAGTACTTC.

Comment on this clonotype: The CDR3 carries no conserved terminal phenylalanine or tryptophan, so it likely arises from a read error. The chain links TRBV5-1 to TRBJ2-3, with 16 bases identical to TRBD2. Germline V gene lookup returns CDR1 SGHRS and CDR2 YFSETQ. CDR3 length equals 19 residues. The CDR3 DNA reads TGCGTCAGCAGCTCAGGGACTAGCGGGAGGGGTCGGAGCACAGATACGCAGTATTCT. Protein product: CVSSSGTSGRGRSTDTQYS.

This clonotype showed up many times. The rearrangement uses TRBV20-1 and TRBJ1-5; D is undetermined. The CDR3 covers 12 residues. Germline V gene lookup returns CDR1 DFQATT and CDR2 SNEGSKA (reference sequence). Trimming removed 5 bases from V and 5 bases from J, with 10 bases in between. The CDR3 here is CSAHAGDQPQHF. The CDR3 nucleotides read TGCAGTGCTCACGCCGGGGATCAGCCCCAGCATTTT.

This clonotype was recorded at least ten times. The chain's CDR3 is CASTQGSSTGTDTQYF. DNA of the CDR3: TGTGCCAGCACCCAGGGGTCGTCTACCGGGACAGATACGCAGTATTTT. This rearrangement joins TRBV6-1 to TRBJ2-3; D perhaps matches TRBD1 (6 bases). There are 16 residues in the CDR3. V lost 7 bases, J lost 3 bases, and 20 bases lay in between. The germline V gene encodes CDR1 MNHNS and CDR2 SASEGT.

This clonotype has a count of ten or more. V gene TRBV2 combines with J gene TRBJ2-3; D tentatively reads TRBD1 or TRBD2 (6 bases each). With 7 bases removed from V and 0 bases from J, the gap between germline ends came to 20 bases. This CDR3 region has 17 residues. The germline gives CDR1 SNHLY, CDR2 FYNNEI. The CDR3 nucleotides are TGTGCCAGCATGGTCCGGGGGCAGCCAGGGAGCACAGATACGCAGTATTTT. Translation: CASMVRGQPGSTDTQYF.

The rearrangement joins TRBV6-6 to TRBJ1-4; a possible D gene is TRBD1 (5 bases). The CDR3 has 17 amino acids. Germline values: CDR1 MNHNY, CDR2 SVGAGI (reference sequence). Trimming removed 2 bases at V and 8 bases at J, with 21 bases between. CDR3 region: CASSYGQRRRGEEKLFF. The CDR3 bases are TGTGCCAGCAGTTACGGACAACGTAGAAGGGGAGAGGAAAAACTGTTTTTT.

Many counts were recorded for this clonotype. The gene calls are TRBV25-1 and TRBJ1-4; the D gene is possibly TRBD1 (5 bases). This CDR3 has 15 amino acids. The germline V gene encodes CDR1 MGHDK and CDR2 SYGVNS. V lost 3 bases, J lost 6 bases, and 14 bases lay in between. CDR3 in DNA: TGTGCCAGCAGTGATAAGGGCGGCAGGGATGAAAAACTGTTTTTT. This encodes CASSDKGGRDEKLFF.

This clonotype was recorded many times. This rearrangement joins TRBV20-1 to TRBJ2-1, with 9 bases lining up with TRBD2. With V trimmed by 1 base and J by 4 bases, 8 bases remained unmatched. The CDR3 is 16 residues long. CDR1 DFQATT and CDR2 SNEGSKA come from the germline V gene (reference sequence). The CDR3 spells CSARGGSGRIYNEQFF. The CDR3 nucleotides are TGCAGTGCTAGAGGCGGGAGCGGGAGGATTTACAATGAGCAGTTCTTC.

Many counts were recorded for this clonotype. This chain uses TRBV20-1 with TRBJ2-7; weak D call: TRBD2 (6 bases). This CDR3 has 14 amino acids. Germline assignment: CDR1 DFQATT and CDR2 SNEGSKA (reference sequence). Trimming pared 4 bases from V and 0 bases from J, leaving 13 bases between. The CDR3 DNA reads as TGCAGTGCTACGAGCGGGCTTAGCTCCTACGAGCAGTACTTC. It yields the protein CSATSGLSSYEQYF.

This clonotype was observed once. The genes are TRBV18 and TRBJ1-1; D call uncertain. V lost 6 bases, J lost 1 base, and 9 bases lay in between. The germline gives CDR1 KGHSH, CDR2 LQKENI. The CDR3 runs 13 residues. The CDR3 sequence is CASSLDGNTEAFF. The CDR3 DNA reads TGTGCCAGCTCGCTGGACGGGAACACTGAAGCTTTCTTT.

This clonotype was observed at least ten times. The genes are TRBV18 and TRBJ2-3; TRBD1 matches 7 bases. CDR3 length equals 14 residues. After removal of 8 bases from V and 2 bases from J, the junction contained 7 bases not matched to a gene. In germline, CDR1 is KGHSH, CDR2 LQKENI. For the CDR3, the DNA is TGTGCCAGCACAGCCGGGACAGACACAGATACGCAGTATTTT. It translates to CASTAGTDTDTQYF.

This clonotype has at least ten counts. The V gene is TRBV2, the J gene TRBJ2-2; 8 bases are a match to TRBD2. The CDR3 totals 18 residues. CDR1 and CDR2 from the germline V gene are SNHLY and FYNNEI. V lost 6 bases to trimming and J lost 5 bases; unmatched junction nucleotides: 17. The CDR3 nucleotides are TGTGCCAGCAGACCCGCGGGGGGTGCGGGAGGTGGGACCGGGGAGCTGTTTTTT. Protein: CASRPAGGAGGGTGELFF.

At least ten counts were recorded for this clonotype. The V call is TRBV20-1, the J call TRBJ2-2; 7 bases fit TRBD2. CDR3 length equals 15 residues. Per germline, CDR1 DFQATT and CDR2 SNEGSKA (reference sequence). Unmatched junction bases numbered 13, after V lost 6 bases and J lost 6 bases. The CDR3 DNA reads as TGCAGTGCGGGGACTACCGCCGGAGAACCCGGGGAGCTGTTTTTT. Protein sequence: CSAGTTAGEPGELFF.

The table lists this clonotype with many counts. The chain is built from TRBV6-1 and TRBJ1-2; 9 nucleotides align to TRBD1. V gave up 11 bases and J gave up 1 base; unmatched junction bases: 8. CDR1 and CDR2 (germline): MNHNS, SASEGT. The CDR3 spans 14 residues. Here the CDR3 DNA reads TGTGCCGAAACAGGGGGCCAACATAACTATGGCTACACCTTC. Its translation is CAETGGQHNYGYTF.

This clonotype occurred many times. The rearrangement links TRBV6-6 to TRBJ1-4, with 10 bases fitting TRBD1. The CDR3 runs to 15 residues. Trimming took 6 bases from V and 7 from J; bases not matched to a gene: 8. Germline V gene lookup returns CDR1 MNHNY and CDR2 SVGAGI (reference sequence). CDR3 residues: CASRTGGGGAEKLFF. CDR3 nucleotides: TGTGCCAGCAGGACAGGGGGCGGTGGAGCTGAAAAACTGTTTTTT.

The rearrangement joins TRBV18 to TRBJ2-5; TRBD1 aligns across 9 bases. V trimming: 3 bases; J trimming: 5 bases; junction bases outside the gene matches: 7. CDR1 KGHSH and CDR2 LQKENI come from the germline V gene. CDR3 size: 15 residues. This CDR3 is CASSPRNGQGETQYF. The CDR3, as DNA: TGTGCCAGCTCACCCAGAAATGGACAGGGGGAGACCCAGTACTTC. The full variable domain, with the rest looked up from reference TRBV18 and TRBJ2-5, is NAGVMQNPRHLVRRRGQEARLRCSPMKGHSHVYWYRQLPEEGLKFMVYLQKENIIDESGMPKERFSAEFPKEGPSILRIQQVVRGDSAAYFCASSPRNGQGETQYFGPGTRLLVL.

Ten or more counts support this clonotype. This CDR3 is CASSPGHILPTNYGYTF. The CDR3, as DNA: TGTGCCAGCAGCCCAGGACACATACTCCCAACTAACTATGGCTACACCTTC. The chain joins TRBV5-8 to TRBJ1-2, with a possible D match to TRBD1 (5 bases). V was clipped by 4 bases and J by 0 bases, with 19 bases between them. Germline lookup yields CDR1 SGHTS and CDR2 YDEGEE. This CDR3 is 17 amino acids long.

This clonotype was recorded many times. The rearrangement uses TRBV20-1 and TRBJ2-7; maybe TRBD1 (6 bases). From germline, CDR1 is DFQATT and CDR2 SNEGSKA (reference sequence). This CDR3 has 14 amino acids. Trimming took 0 bases from V and 3 from J, leaving 12 bases between them. In DNA form, the CDR3 reads TGCAGTGCTAGAGATCTCAGGGGTTACTACGAGCAGTACTTC. Residues: CSARDLRGYYEQYF.

V gene TRBV4-2 combines with J gene TRBJ1-4, with TRBD1 matching over 11 bases. Germline CDR1 reads LGHNA; CDR2 reads YNFKEQ. This CDR3 contains 15 residues. The junction had 5 bases not matched to a gene; V was cut back by 3 bases and J by 8 bases. CDR3 sequence: CASSQTDRGREKLFF. CDR3 nucleotide sequence: TGTGCCAGCAGCCAGACGGACAGGGGGCGGGAAAAACTGTTTTTT.

Many counts were recorded for this clonotype. The chain links TRBV5-8 to TRBJ2-2; 7 bases are shared with TRBD1. Germline loops: CDR1 SGHTS, CDR2 YDEGEE. This CDR3 comprises 15 residues. With V trimmed by 0 bases and J by 1 base, 0 bases remained unmatched. CDR3 loop: CASSLGQGNTGELFF. The CDR3 DNA sequence: TGTGCCAGCAGCTTGGGACAGGGGAACACCGGGGAGCTGTTTTTT.

This clonotype was counted at least ten times. This chain uses TRBV5-1 with TRBJ2-7, with D perhaps TRBD2 (6 bases). The V gene's germline CDR1 is SGHRS and CDR2 YFSETQ. V was shortened by 1 base and J by 6 bases, with 14 bases between the two germline ends. The CDR3 contains 14 residues. The DNA for the CDR3 is TGCGCCAGCAGCTTGTTTTGGGGTAGCGGCGAGCAGTACTTC. Residues: CASSLFWGSGEQYF. Variable domain in full (rest from reference TRBV5-1 and TRBJ2-7): KAGVTQTPRYLIKTRGQQVTLSCSPISGHRSVSWYQQTPGQGLQFLFEYFSETQRNKGNFPGRFSGRQFSNSRSEMNVSTLELGDSALYLCASSLFWGSGEQYFGPGTRLTVT.

This clonotype was picked up many times. CDR3 DNA sequence: TGTGCCAGCGGACATAAAGGGGGCTATACCTACGAGCAGTACTTC. The encoded protein is CASGHKGGYTYEQYF. The V gene is TRBV27, the J gene TRBJ2-7; 7 positions agree with TRBD1. V was clipped by 8 bases and J by 2 bases; unmatched bases: 12. CDR1 is MNHEY and CDR2 is SMNVEV in the germline V gene (reference sequence). This CDR3 contains 15 residues.

This clonotype was recorded at least ten times. V and J are TRBV19 and TRBJ2-7; D gene uncertain. The CDR3 contains 14 residues. Germline values: CDR1 LNHDA, CDR2 SQIVND (reference sequence). V lost 4 bases, J lost 3 bases, and 13 bases lay in between. The CDR3 loop is CASSTRVMGYEQYF. For the CDR3, the DNA is TGTGCCAGTAGTACTCGCGTGATGGGCTACGAGCAGTACTTC.

This clonotype was detected many times. This chain links TRBV6-5 with TRBJ2-7; 9 nucleotides line up with TRBD2. Germline assignment: CDR1 MNHEY and CDR2 SVGAGI. V lost 2 bases and J lost 7; bases outside the gene matches: 6. The CDR3 consists of 14 residues. Here the CDR3 reads CASSYGGLAREQYF. CDR3 coding DNA: TGTGCCAGCAGTTACGGGGGACTAGCTAGAGAGCAGTACTTC.

This clonotype came up once. Because it lacks the conserved phenylalanine or tryptophan at the end, this CDR3 is likely a read error. The chain links TRBV2 to TRBJ2-7; tentative D call: TRBD1 (6 bases). Germline V gene lookup returns CDR1 SNHLY and CDR2 FYNNEI. V was cut by 5 bases and J by 6 bases, with 14 bases left in between. CDR3 length equals 13 residues. CDR3: CASSRGRGREQYS. In DNA, the CDR3 is TGTGCCAGCAGTCGGGGCAGGGGTCGCGAGCAGTACTCC.

The chain employs TRBV2 and TRBJ2-5; weak D call: TRBD1 (6 bases). V was trimmed by 6 bases and J by 5 bases, leaving 16 bases between them. The CDR3 spans 14 residues. CDR1 SNHLY and CDR2 FYNNEI come from the germline V gene. Here the CDR3 DNA reads TGTGCCAGCAGAGGGAGTCGGACAGCGGAGACCCAGTACTTC. Encoded protein: CASRGSRTAETQYF.

This clonotype occurred many times. The chain is built from TRBV12-3 or TRBV12-4 and TRBJ2-5; TRBD2 aligns across 9 bases. CDR3 length equals 13 residues. J was trimmed by 5 bases and V by 4 bases; bases with no gene match: 2. Written as DNA, the CDR3 is TGTGCCAGCAGTTATGCGGGAGGGGAGACCCAGTACTTC. Residues: CASSYAGGETQYF.

This clonotype was seen at least ten times. The chain carries TRBV5-1 and TRBJ2-7; 11 nucleotides line up with TRBD2. J lost 4 bases, V lost 4 bases, and 10 bases had no gene match. The CDR3 extends over 16 amino acids. Germline loops: CDR1 SGHRS, CDR2 YFSETQ. CDR3 coding DNA: TGCGCCAGCAGCGGGACTAGCGGCGGGGCGGTGTACGAGCAGTACTTC. This codes for CASSGTSGGAVYEQYF.

This clonotype showed up many times. V gene TRBV10-3 combines with J gene TRBJ2-7, with D possibly TRBD1 on 7 matching bases. This CDR3 comprises 13 residues. V was shortened by 11 bases and J by 7 bases, with 21 bases between the two germline ends. CDR1 is ENHRY, CDR2 SYGVKD, per germline. CDR3 residues: CAASTGDLGEQYF. CDR3 nucleotides: TGTGCCGCCTCAACAGGGGACTTAGGGGAGCAGTACTTC.

This clonotype is large (0.1 to 1%) by share. The CDR3 DNA sequence: TGTGCCAGCAGTGCCGGGACAGGGAGTTCACCCCTCCACTTT. This gives the protein CASSAGTGSSPLHF. J is TRBJ1-6 and V is TRBV6-1, with 9 bases fitting TRBD1. Germline values: CDR1 MNHNS, CDR2 SASEGT. The junction had 4 bases not matched to a gene; V was cut back by 4 bases and J by 9 bases. The CDR3 length is 14 residues.